Shown below are 13 T cell receptor beta chains from a single sample sequenced in a study of T cells in Graves' hyperthyroidism and ophthalmopathy. RNA transcripts yielded amplified TCR beta CDR3 regions. Carried out on the TCR CDR3, a first-round RT-PCR used the HTBI primer set. Each CDR3 protein is one row after TCRdb ran MiXCR on the multiplex PCR reads. Found here are 490,000 or so distinct CDR3 sequences, 20% of them singletons; the top ten hold approximately 50%. Sequencing used blood. The source is a man aged 40-49 years with Graves' ophthalmopathy.

This clonotype occurred a few times. This chain joins TRBV7-9 and TRBJ1-2; 8 bases fit TRBD1. Germline CDR1 and CDR2: SEHNR and FQNEAQ (reference sequence). The V segment lost 5 bases and the J segment 6 bases; nucleotides outside the gene matches: 8. CDR3 length equals 14 residues. The CDR3 reads CASSIRQGIDGYTF. The CDR3 region has the DNA TGTGCCAGCAGCATCCGACAGGGGATTGATGGCTACACCTTC.

This clonotype has only a few counts. The chain recombines TRBV30 with TRBJ2-1, with TRBD1 matching over 8 bases. The CDR3 totals 14 residues. The germline V gene encodes CDR1 GTSNPN and CDR2 SVGIG (reference sequence). With V trimmed by 8 bases and J by 5 bases, 11 bases remained unmatched. CDR3 DNA sequence: TGTGCCCTCGTAAACAGGGGGTCCGACAATGAGCAGTTCTTC. Its protein is CALVNRGSDNEQFF.

This chain joins TRBV10-3 and TRBJ2-3; D call uncertain. V shed 2 bases and J shed 6 bases, with 12 bases lying between them. Germline assignment: CDR1 ENHRY and CDR2 SYGVKD. The length of the CDR3 is 14 residues. In DNA form, the CDR3 reads TGTGCCATCAGTGAGCCTACCTTTTTCGATACGCAGTATTTT. Amino acids: CAISEPTFFDTQYF.

The genes are TRBV7-9 and TRBJ1-3; 9 bases are a match to TRBD1. Germline CDR1 is SEHNR and CDR2 is FQNEAQ (reference sequence). Trimming cost V 5 bases and J 8 bases; bases outside gene matches: 7. The CDR3 has 14 residues. The CDR3 DNA follows: TGTGCCAGCAGCGTCCGGACAGGGGAAGACACCATATATTTT. As protein: CASSVRTGEDTIYF.

The rearrangement links TRBV15 to TRBJ2-3; 8 nucleotides match TRBD2. CDR1 is LNHNV, CDR2 YYDKDF, per germline (reference sequence). V lost 0 bases and J lost 2; bases outside the gene matches: 10. The CDR3 spans 18 residues. The CDR3 region is CATSRDSHGGGPTDTQYF. As DNA, the CDR3 is TGTGCCACCAGCAGAGATTCCCACGGCGGGGGGCCCACAGATACGCAGTATTTT.

This clonotype has a handful of counts. This chain connects TRBV5-1 to TRBJ2-5; no definite D call. Germline V gives CDR1 SGHRS, CDR2 YFSETQ. V lost 4 bases to trimming and J lost 2 bases, with 6 bases between them. This CDR3 region has 12 residues. The CDR3 loop reads CASSVGQETQYF. CDR3 bases: TGCGCCAGCAGCGTTGGTCAAGAGACCCAGTACTTC.

V usage is TRBV5-1 and J usage is TRBJ2-5, with 8 bases that match TRBD2. The CDR3 is 14 amino acids. Germline V CDR1 and CDR2: SGHRS, YFSETQ. J was trimmed by 5 bases and V by 5 bases; bases with no gene match: 8. This CDR3 is CASSTGLASETQYF. Written as DNA, the CDR3 is TGCGCCAGCAGTACAGGACTAGCTTCCGAGACCCAGTACTTC.

The rearrangement uses TRBV5-1 and TRBJ2-5, with D possibly called TRBD1 or TRBD2 (6 bases each). Per germline, CDR1 SGHRS and CDR2 YFSETQ. This CDR3 comprises 13 residues. Trimming left V 4 bases short and J 4 bases short, with 11 bases between. The CDR3 DNA is TGCGCCAGCAGCGGAGGGGGGTTAGAGACCCAGTACTTC. Amino acid sequence: CASSGGGLETQYF.

This clonotype was observed at least ten times. This chain joins TRBV28 and TRBJ2-5; tentatively, D is TRBD1 (5 bases). CDR1 and CDR2 from the germline V gene are MDHEN and SYDVKM. V lost 6 bases to trimming and J lost 1 base, with 15 bases between them. The CDR3 loop spans 15 amino acids. This CDR3 is CASSLGAQAQETQYF. Written as DNA, the CDR3 is TGTGCCAGCAGCCTAGGGGCCCAGGCCCAAGAGACCCAGTACTTC.

This clonotype was seen ten or more times. The rearrangement joins TRBV12-3 or TRBV12-4 to TRBJ1-1; D remains unclear. V was cut by 3 bases and J by 1 base, with 9 bases left in between. The CDR3 extends over 14 amino acids. CDR3 DNA sequence: TGTGCCAGCAGTTTGCGGCACCAGAACACTGAAGCTTTCTTT. This gives the protein CASSLRHQNTEAFF.

The table lists this clonotype with many counts. This chain uses TRBV28 with TRBJ2-7; D possibly matches TRBD1 or TRBD2 (5 bases each). The germline V gene encodes CDR1 MDHEN and CDR2 SYDVKM. This CDR3 has 14 residues. V lost 2 bases, J lost 5 bases, and 13 bases lay in between. DNA of the CDR3: TGTGCCAGCAGTTTAGTTGGGGCGCGGGACGAGCAGTACTTC. Amino acid sequence: CASSLVGARDEQYF.

This clonotype was observed a few times. The chain recombines TRBV5-1 with TRBJ1-1; D unclear. The CDR3 spans 14 residues. The ends were cut back, 2 bases at V and 1 base at J, with 9 bases in the middle. Germline CDR1 SGHRS, CDR2 YFSETQ. Here the CDR3 DNA reads TGCGCCAGCAGCTTCCAGGACGGGAACACTGAAGCTTTCTTT. Translation: CASSFQDGNTEAFF. Complete variable domain (other parts from reference TRBV5-1 and TRBJ1-1): KAGVTQTPRYLIKTRGQQVTLSCSPISGHRSVSWYQQTPGQGLQFLFEYFSETQRNKGNFPGRFSGRQFSNSRSEMNVSTLELGDSALYLCASSFQDGNTEAFFGQGTRLTVV.

V is TRBV19 and J is TRBJ1-2; D unclear. V was cut by 6 bases and J by 0 bases, with 11 bases left in between. This CDR3 contains 14 residues. Germline lookup yields CDR1 LNHDA and CDR2 SQIVND (reference sequence). CDR3 coding DNA: TGTGCCAGTAGGATGGGCCCAGCTAACTATGGCTACACCTTC. It codes for CASRMGPANYGYTF. Full variable domain (rest looked up from reference TRBV19 and TRBJ1-2): DGGITQSPKYLFRKEGQNVTLSCEQNLNHDAMYWYRQDPGQGLRLIYYSQIVNDFQKGDIAEGYSVSREKKESFPLTVTSAQKNPTAFYLCASRMGPANYGYTFGSGTRLTVV.